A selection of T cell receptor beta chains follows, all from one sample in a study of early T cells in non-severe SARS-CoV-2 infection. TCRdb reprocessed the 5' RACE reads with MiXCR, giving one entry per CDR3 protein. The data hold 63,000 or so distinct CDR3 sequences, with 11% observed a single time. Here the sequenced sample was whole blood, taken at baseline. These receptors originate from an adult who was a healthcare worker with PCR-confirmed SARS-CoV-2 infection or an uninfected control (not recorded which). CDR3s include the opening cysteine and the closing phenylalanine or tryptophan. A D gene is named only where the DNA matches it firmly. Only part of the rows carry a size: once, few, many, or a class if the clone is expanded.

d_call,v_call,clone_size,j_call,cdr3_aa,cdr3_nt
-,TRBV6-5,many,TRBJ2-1,CASSFSGGSGNEQFF,TGTGCCAGCAGCTTTTCTGGGGGTTCGGGTAATGAGCAGTTCTTC
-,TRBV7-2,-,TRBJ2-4,CASSFGTGKNIQYF,TGTGCCAGCAGCTTCGGTACGGGGAAAAACATTCAGTACTTC
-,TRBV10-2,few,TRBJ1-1,CASRDPNTEAFF,TGCGCCAGCAGAGACCCGAACACTGAAGCTTTCTTT
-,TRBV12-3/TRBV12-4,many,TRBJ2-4,CASSSYTHGWGNIQYF,TGTGCCAGCAGTTCCTACACCCACGGATGGGGAAACATTCAGTACTTC
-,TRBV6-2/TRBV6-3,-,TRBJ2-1,CASSYSFYRGSPYNEQFF,TGTGCCAGCAGTTACTCCTTCTATAGGGGCTCCCCTTACAATGAGCAGTTCTTC
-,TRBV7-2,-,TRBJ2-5,CASSLVSFQETQYF,TGTGCCAGCAGCTTAGTCAGTTTCCAAGAGACCCAGTACTTC
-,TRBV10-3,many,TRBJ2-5,CAISHLLLGETQYF,TGTGCCATCAGCCACCTGCTTCTGGGGGAGACCCAGTACTTC
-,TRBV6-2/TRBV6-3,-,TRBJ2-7,CASSYSGLRTTPQYF,TGTGCCAGCAGTTACTCCGGACTCCGAACAACCCCACAGTACTTC
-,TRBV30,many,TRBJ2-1,CAWKEPGARRHEQFF,TGTGCCTGGAAAGAACCCGGGGCCCGACGCCATGAGCAGTTCTTC
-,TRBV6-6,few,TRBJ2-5,CASSYGGEETQYF,TGTGCCAGCAGTTACGGCGGGGAAGAGACCCAGTACTTC
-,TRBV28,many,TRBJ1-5,CASSLSGGSMEPQHF,TGTGCCAGCAGTTTATCGGGGGGATCGATGGAGCCCCAGCATTTT
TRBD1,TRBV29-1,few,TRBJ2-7,CSARQGAYEQYF,TGCAGCGCAAGACAGGGGGCGTACGAGCAGTACTTC
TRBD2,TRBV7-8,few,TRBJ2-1,CASSSSGDKYNEQFF,TGTGCCAGCAGCTCTAGCGGGGACAAGTACAATGAGCAGTTCTTC
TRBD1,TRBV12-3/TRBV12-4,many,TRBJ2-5,CASSPTGVETQYF,TGTGCCAGCAGCCCGACAGGGGTAGAGACCCAGTACTTC
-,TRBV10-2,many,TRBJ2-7,CASSESVTRNEQYF,TGCGCCAGCAGTGAGTCGGTGACTAGGAACGAGCAGTACTTC
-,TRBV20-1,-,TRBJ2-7,CSARRDGAPLEQYF,TGCAGTGCTAGACGCGACGGCGCCCCTCTCGAGCAGTACTTC
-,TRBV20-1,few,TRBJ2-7,CSASYVTGSHEQYF,TGCAGTGCTAGCTACGTAACAGGGTCCCACGAGCAGTACTTC
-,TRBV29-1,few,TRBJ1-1,CSASPTEAFF,TGCAGCGCGAGCCCCACTGAAGCTTTCTTT
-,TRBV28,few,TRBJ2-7,CASSLVRGRTYEQYF,TGTGCCAGCAGTTTAGTCAGGGGTAGGACCTACGAGCAGTACTTC
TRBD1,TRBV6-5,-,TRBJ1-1,CASSRGQGEAFF,TGTGCCAGCAGCCGAGGACAGGGTGAAGCTTTCTTT
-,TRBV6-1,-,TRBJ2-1,CASSERRDISNEQFF,TGTGCCAGCAGTGAAAGGCGGGACATTAGCAATGAGCAGTTCTTC
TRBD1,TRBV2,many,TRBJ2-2,CASSGTGNTGELFF,TGTGCCAGCAGTGGGACAGGGAACACCGGGGAGCTGTTTTTT
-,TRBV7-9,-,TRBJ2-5,CTSSYSSGQETQYF,TGTACCAGCAGCTACTCATCCGGCCAAGAGACCCAGTACTTC
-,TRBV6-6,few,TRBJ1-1,CASRTTKLWVAFF,TGTGCCAGCAGAACAACAAAGCTTTGGGTAGCTTTCTTT
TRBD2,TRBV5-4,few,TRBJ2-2,CASSLEASGSLTGELFF,TGTGCCAGCAGCTTGGAAGCTAGCGGGAGTTTAACCGGGGAGCTGTTTTTT
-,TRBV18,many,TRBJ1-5,CASSPPTPPDSGQPQHF,TGTGCCAGCTCACCACCGACGCCGCCGGACTCCGGGCAGCCCCAGCATTTT
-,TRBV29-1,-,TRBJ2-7,CSVRGRAYEQYF,TGCAGCGTTAGAGGCAGGGCCTACGAGCAGTACTTC
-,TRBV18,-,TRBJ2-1,CASSPSNYNEQFF,TGTGCCAGCTCACCGAGTAATTACAATGAGCAGTTCTTC
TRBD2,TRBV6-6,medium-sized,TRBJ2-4,CASSYSGGGSNKNIQYF,TGTGCCAGCAGTTACTCGGGCGGGGGATCGAACAAAAACATTCAGTACTTC
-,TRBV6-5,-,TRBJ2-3,CASSLTGTFSTDTQYF,TGTGCCAGCAGTTTGACCGGGACATTCAGCACAGATACGCAGTATTTT
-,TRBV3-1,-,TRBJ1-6,CASSQDISPLHF,TGTGCCAGCAGCCAAGATATCTCACCCCTCCACTTT
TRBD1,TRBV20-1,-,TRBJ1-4,CSARPQGVELFF,TGCAGTGCTAGACCGCAGGGGGTTGAACTGTTTTTT
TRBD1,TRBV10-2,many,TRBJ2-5,CASRTGQETQYF,TGCGCCAGCAGGACAGGGCAAGAGACCCAGTACTTC
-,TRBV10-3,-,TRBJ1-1,CATGQSNTEAFF,TGTGCCACCGGACAATCGAACACTGAAGCTTTCTTT
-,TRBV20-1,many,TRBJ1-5,CSAREGPGQPQHF,TGCAGTGCTAGAGAGGGCCCGGGTCAGCCCCAGCATTTT
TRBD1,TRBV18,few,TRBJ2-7,CASSPRQGSLHEQYF,TGTGCCAGCTCACCGCGACAGGGATCCCTCCACGAGCAGTACTTC
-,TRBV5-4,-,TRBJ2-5,CTSSLGGTQETQYF,TGTACCAGCAGCTTAGGCGGGACACAAGAGACCCAGTACTTC
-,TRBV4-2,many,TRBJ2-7,CASSQEGTVTYEQYF,TGTGCCAGCAGCCAAGAGGGCACAGTGACCTACGAGCAGTACTTC
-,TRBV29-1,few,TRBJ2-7,CSAGTGSYEQYF,TGCAGCGCCGGGACTGGATCATACGAGCAGTACTTC
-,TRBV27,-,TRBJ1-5,CASRTGLLANQPQHF,TGTGCCAGCAGAACGGGGCTTTTGGCCAATCAGCCCCAGCATTTT
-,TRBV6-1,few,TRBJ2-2,CASNPGGNTGELFF,TGTGCCAGCAACCCCGGGGGGAACACCGGGGAGCTGTTTTTT
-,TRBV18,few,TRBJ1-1,CASSPISGTEAFF,TGTGCCAGCTCACCGATTAGCGGCACTGAAGCTTTCTTT
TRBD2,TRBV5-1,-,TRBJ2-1,CASSLALSGGKFF,TGCGCCAGCAGCTTGGCCTTAAGCGGGGGGAAGTTCTTC
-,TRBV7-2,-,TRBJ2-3,CASSLGGTVADTQYF,TGTGCCAGCAGCTTAGGGGGGACTGTTGCAGATACGCAGTATTTT
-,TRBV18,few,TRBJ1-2,CASSQAGFGYTF,TGTGCCAGCTCACAAGCGGGATTCGGCTACACCTTC
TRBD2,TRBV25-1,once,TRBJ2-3,CASSLLAGGNTDTQYF,TGTGCCAGCAGCTTACTAGCGGGAGGTAACACAGATACGCAGTATTTT
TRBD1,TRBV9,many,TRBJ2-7,CASSVVDRAHEQYF,TGTGCCAGCAGCGTAGTGGACAGGGCACACGAGCAGTACTTC
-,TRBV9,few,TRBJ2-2,CASTPTGLTGELFF,TGTGCCAGCACCCCGACCGGTCTCACCGGGGAGCTGTTTTTT
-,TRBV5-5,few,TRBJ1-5,CASRHGTAPNQPQHF,TGTGCCAGCAGGCACGGGACGGCCCCAAATCAGCCCCAGCATTTT
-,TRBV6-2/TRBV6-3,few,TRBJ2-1,CASSYPDEQFF,TGTGCCAGCAGCTACCCGGATGAGCAGTTCTTC
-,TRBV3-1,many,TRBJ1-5,CASSQTASNQPQHF,TGTGCCAGCAGCCAGACAGCCAGCAATCAGCCCCAGCATTTT
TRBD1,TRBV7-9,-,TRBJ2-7,CASSFARDREQYF,TGTGCCAGCAGCTTCGCTAGGGACAGGGAACAGTACTTC